The TCR beta chain described here comes from a study of T cells after yellow fever vaccination. CDR1 is DFQATT, CDR2 SNEGSKA, per germline (reference sequence). V gave up 5 bases and J gave up 4 bases, with 15 bases separating them. This CDR3 spans 13 amino acids. Each CDR3 protein gets one entry after TCRdb re-called the 5' RACE reads with MiXCR. The table records about 360,000 distinct CDR3 sequences, about 6.2% of them present only once. This clonotype was seen more than once but under ten times. This clonotype was obtained from a man aged 25-45 years who received the YFV17D yellow fever vaccine. The material sequenced was PBMCs, taken 5 days after the yellow fever booster vaccination. The V call is TRBV20-1, the J call TRBJ2-7; D perhaps matches TRBD1 (6 bases). The CDR3 nucleotides read TGCAGTGCTGCCCCGGGACAAGGATACGAGCAGTACTTC. This gives the protein CSAAPGQGYEQYF.